These 31 T cell receptor beta chains were all obtained from the same sample, sequenced in a study of patients and donors after allogeneic stem cell transplantation. TCRdb re-called the RT-PCR reads through MiXCR, storing one row per CDR3 protein. The repertoire holds about a million distinct CDR3 sequences, with about a sixth as singletons. Sequences were obtained from blood, either unsorted or a sorted T cell fraction (not recorded which). Receptors were obtained from a human donor who was either an allogeneic HSCT recipient or a stem cell or donor lymphocyte infusion donor (not recorded which). It is not recorded whose cells these are; they may come from a transplant donor.

This clonotype was recorded a few times. The chain has TRBV20-1 and TRBJ1-6; D perhaps matches TRBD1 (5 bases). The CDR3 spans 15 residues. Germline CDR1 is DFQATT and CDR2 is SNEGSKA (reference sequence). Deletions cut 6 bases from V and 6 bases from J, with 18 bases between. The chain's CDR3 is CSANVNPGPNSPLHF. Written as DNA, the CDR3 is TGCAGTGCCAACGTCAACCCGGGGCCTAATTCACCCCTCCACTTT.

The CDR3 DNA follows: TGTGCCAGCAGCTTACTTCCCAGACAGCCTCTCCGAGTAAGCTCTGGGGCCAACGTCCTGACTTTC. Translated: CASSLLPRQPLRVSSGANVLTF. V gene TRBV11-2 combines with J gene TRBJ2-6; D perhaps matches TRBD1 (5 bases). There are 22 residues in the CDR3. Looked up from germline, CDR1 is SGHAT and CDR2 is FQNNGV. Deletions cut 2 bases from V and 0 bases from J, with 26 bases between.

In its sample, this clonotype was seen a few times. This CDR3 reads CASSLARESEAFF. DNA for the CDR3: TGTGCCAGCAGCTTAGCCAGGGAATCTGAAGCTTTCTTT. V gene TRBV7-8 combines with J gene TRBJ1-1, with a tentative D call TRBD1 (5 bases). The CDR3 sequence is 13 residues long. Germline V CDR1 and CDR2: SGHVS, FQNEAQ. V lost 0 bases to trimming and J lost 6 bases, with 8 bases between them.

CDR3 loop: CASSPTGTGAYNEQFF. The CDR3 DNA is TGTGCCAGCAGCCCAACCGGGACAGGGGCCTACAATGAGCAGTTCTTC. The J gene is TRBJ2-1, the V gene TRBV12-3 or TRBV12-4; 10 positions match TRBD1. V dropped 6 bases and J dropped 2; count of bases not matched to a gene: 7. This CDR3 is built from 16 residues.

This clonotype came up a few times. The DNA for the CDR3 is TGTGCCAGCAGCCTACAGGGGGCGCATCTGGATGAAGCTTTCTTT. Translation: CASSLQGAHLDEAFF. V and J are TRBV11-2 and TRBJ1-1; TRBD1 matches at 9 bases. CDR3 length: 15 residues. The germline CDR1 and CDR2 sequences are SGHAT and FQNNGV. The V and J ends lost 5 bases and 7 bases, in that order; junction bases with no gene match: 11.

This clonotype was counted only a few times. The CDR3 spells CSVEGIGTEAFF. CDR3 in DNA: TGCAGCGTTGAAGGGATAGGGACTGAAGCTTTCTTT. The chain uses TRBV29-1 and TRBJ1-1; D is unclear. Per the germline V gene, CDR1 is SQVTM and CDR2 is ANQGSEA. V lost 1 base and J 5 bases, leaving 8 bases between the germline ends. This CDR3 contains 12 residues.

V is TRBV7-2 and J is TRBJ2-4; D tentatively reads TRBD1 or TRBD2 (5 bases each). The CDR3 consists of 16 residues. Trimming cost V 5 bases and J 0 bases, with 14 bases left between them. Germline V lookup: CDR1 SGHTA, CDR2 FQGNSA. The chain's CDR3 is CASSARDGLAKNIQYF. In nucleotides, the CDR3 is TGTGCCAGCAGCGCCCGGGACGGGCTAGCCAAAAACATTCAGTACTTC.

The chain links TRBV28 to TRBJ1-1; 7 bases map to TRBD1. Germline V gene sequence: CDR1 MDHEN, CDR2 SYDVKM. Trimming cost V 2 bases and J 1 base; bases outside gene matches: 4. The CDR3 runs to 15 residues. The chain's CDR3 is CASSLGTAGNTEAFF. CDR3 coding DNA: TGTGCCAGCAGTTTAGGGACAGCCGGGAACACTGAAGCTTTCTTT.

This clonotype occurred once. V and J are TRBV7-9 and TRBJ1-1; TRBD1 is a possible D gene (5 bases). Germline V CDR1 and CDR2: SEHNR, FQNEAQ (reference sequence). There are 16 residues in the CDR3. V lost 1 base to trimming and J lost 6 bases, with 18 bases between them. In DNA form, the CDR3 reads TGTGCCAGCAGCTTAGTGGCTGGGCAGGGTGATTCTGAAGCTTTCTTT. Translated: CASSLVAGQGDSEAFF.

This clonotype was detected ten times or more. This chain joins TRBV12-3 or TRBV12-4 and TRBJ1-1; no firm D call. V shed 6 bases and J shed 6 bases, with 17 bases lying between them. This CDR3 region has 14 residues. CDR3 bases: TGTGCCAGCAGCCTGTCGACGGATGGGGCTGAAGCTTTCTTT. This encodes CASSLSTDGAEAFF.

The rearrangement links TRBV5-1 to TRBJ1-2; maybe TRBD1 (6 bases). V lost 4 bases and J 10 bases, leaving 14 bases between the germline ends. CDR1 and CDR2 (germline): SGHRS, YFSETQ. The CDR3 has 12 amino acids. In DNA, the CDR3 is TGCGCCAGCAGCCCTTCGGACAGTCCCTACACCTTC. As protein: CASSPSDSPYTF.

V gene TRBV7-9 combines with J gene TRBJ2-7, with a weak D call TRBD2 (5 bases). The CDR3 length is 17 residues. Per germline, CDR1 SEHNR and CDR2 FQNEAQ (reference sequence). V lost 5 bases and J lost 4, with 24 bases in between. The CDR3 loop reads CASSHRGLRVPQYEQYF. CDR3 coding DNA: TGTGCCAGCAGCCACCGAGGGCTCCGAGTGCCCCAGTACGAGCAGTACTTC.

This clonotype was seen a few times. This chain connects TRBV5-5 to TRBJ2-2; D is undetermined. V shed 6 bases and J shed 1 base, with 16 bases lying between them. Germline values: CDR1 SGHKS, CDR2 YYEKEE (reference sequence). The CDR3 consists of 16 residues. The CDR3 loop is CASTSLGTQNTGELFF. CDR3 sequence (DNA): TGTGCCAGCACCTCGCTTGGTACCCAGAACACCGGGGAGCTGTTTTTT.

The V gene is TRBV6-5, the J gene TRBJ2-5, with 7 bases fitting TRBD1. V lost 2 bases to trimming and J lost 2 bases; unmatched junction nucleotides: 5. Germline loops: CDR1 MNHEY, CDR2 SVGAGI. The CDR3 contains 15 residues. CDR3 protein: CASSYADRIQETQYF. The CDR3 coding sequence is TGTGCCAGCAGTTACGCGGACAGGATACAAGAGACCCAGTACTTC.

Concerning this clonotype: The germline gene is not matched at one end of the junction; a read error may be the cause. The chain is built from TRBV3-1 and TRBJ1-1, with D hard to call. The V gene's germline CDR1 is LGHDT and CDR2 YNNKEL (reference sequence). This CDR3 region has 11 residues. CDR3: CASSPALPLSF. The DNA of the CDR3 is TGTGCCAGCAGCCCTGCCCTTCCTCTGTCCTTT.

This clonotype came up a few times. V gene TRBV27 combines with J gene TRBJ2-5; perhaps TRBD2 as D (6 bases). This CDR3 has 15 residues. Germline CDR1 MNHEY, CDR2 SMNVEV (reference sequence). V lost 0 bases, J lost 4 bases, and 12 bases lay in between. The CDR3 loop is CASSLSGPGGETQYF. CDR3 nucleotides: TGTGCCAGCAGTTTATCAGGGCCCGGGGGAGAGACCCAGTACTTC.

This rearrangement joins TRBV7-2 to TRBJ2-6, with D maybe TRBD1 (5 bases). The V end was cut by 1 base, the J end by 6 bases, with 10 bases between. The CDR3 length is 15 residues. Germline CDR1 is SGHTA and CDR2 is FQGNSA. CDR3: CASSLEGIQANVLTF. CDR3 DNA: TGTGCCAGCAGCTTAGAGGGGATACAGGCCAACGTCCTGACTTTC.

This clonotype was seen more than once but under ten times. This chain connects TRBV12-3 or TRBV12-4 to TRBJ2-3; 7 bases agree with TRBD1. V was clipped by 10 bases and J by 4 bases; unmatched bases: 17. The CDR3 length is 16 residues. The CDR3 coding sequence is TGTGCCACCTCACCAAGAGGGGGCGCCCGGGCAGATACGCAGTATTTT. Translating it yields CATSPRGGARADTQYF.

In its sample, this clonotype was seen many times. This rearrangement joins TRBV29-1 to TRBJ2-7; D may match TRBD1 or TRBD2 (5 bases each). The V gene lost 4 bases and the J gene lost 3 bases, with 10 bases spanning the gap. Germline V gene data show CDR1 as SQVTM and CDR2 as ANQGSEA. The CDR3 runs 12 residues. The CDR3, as DNA: TGCAGCGTTGGGTGGGACGACTACGAGCAGTACTTC. Translated: CSVGWDDYEQYF.

The gene calls are TRBV7-3 and TRBJ1-1; no definite D call. The CDR3 is made up of 15 amino acids. Germline lookup yields CDR1 SGHTA and CDR2 FQGTGA. V shed 4 bases and J shed 3 bases, with 15 bases lying between them. CDR3 protein: CASSSVGLGDTEAFF. CDR3 nucleotides: TGTGCCAGCAGCTCAGTGGGGTTGGGCGACACTGAAGCTTTCTTT.

The rearrangement uses TRBV5-1 and TRBJ1-1; D gene unclear. Trimming took 5 bases from V and 2 from J, leaving 10 bases between them. This CDR3 has 13 residues. Germline values: CDR1 SGHRS, CDR2 YFSETQ. Written as DNA, the CDR3 is TGCGCCAGCAGATTGATTAGTAACACTGAAGCTTTCTTT. Protein: CASRLISNTEAFF.

In this sample, this clonotype turned up a few times. The genes are TRBV11-2 and TRBJ1-2; the D gene is possibly TRBD1 (6 bases). The CDR3 spans 12 residues. CDR1 SGHAT and CDR2 FQNNGV come from the germline V gene. V was clipped by 5 bases and J by 8 bases, with 12 bases between them. DNA of the CDR3: TGTGCCAGCAGCGGAACAGGGCAGGGCTACACCTTC. Translating it yields CASSGTGQGYTF.

The chain employs TRBV7-3 and TRBJ2-1; D could derive from TRBD1 or TRBD2 (7 bases each). From germline, CDR1 is SGHTA and CDR2 FQGTGA. The CDR3 length is 18 residues. V shed 1 base and J shed 4 bases, with 20 bases lying between them. Here the CDR3 reads CASSLNRRGLAVYNEQFF. CDR3 coding DNA: TGTGCCAGCAGCTTAAATAGGAGGGGGCTAGCGGTTTACAATGAGCAGTTCTTC.

The rearrangement links TRBV11-2 to TRBJ1-3, with a tentative D call TRBD1 (5 bases). V was cut by 6 bases and J by 4 bases, with 16 bases left in between. Germline CDR1 SGHAT, CDR2 FQNNGV. The CDR3 has 15 residues. CDR3 sequence reads: CASRKTAKGGNTIYF. The CDR3 nucleotides read TGTGCCAGCAGAAAGACAGCCAAGGGCGGAAACACCATATATTTT.

This clonotype was counted between two and nine times. The chain couples TRBV18 to TRBJ2-7, with D maybe TRBD2 (5 bases). From germline, CDR1 is KGHSH and CDR2 LQKENI. V lost 0 bases and J 2 bases, leaving 8 bases between the germline ends. The CDR3 spans 14 residues. The CDR3 DNA follows: TGTGCCAGCTCACCACCCGACGGGACCTACGAGCAGTACTTC. Translating gives CASSPPDGTYEQYF.

The genes are TRBV12-3 or TRBV12-4 and TRBJ2-7; D is perhaps TRBD1 (6 bases). Trimming took 2 bases from V and 3 from J, leaving 17 bases between them. The CDR3 length is 16 residues. In nucleotides, the CDR3 is TGTGCCAGCAGTTTATCTTCCGGACAGCGCTACTACGAGCAGTACTTC. Protein product: CASSLSSGQRYYEQYF.

This clonotype has at least ten counts. The gene calls are TRBV4-3 and TRBJ2-7; 7 positions agree with TRBD1. Trimming took 0 bases from V and 4 from J; bases not matched to a gene: 3. The CDR3 runs 14 residues. The germline CDR1 and CDR2 sequences are LGHNA and YSLEER. CDR3 bases: TGCGCCAGCAGCCAAGAGGGCAGGGGGTACGAGCAGTACTTC. It encodes CASSQEGRGYEQYF.

The rearrangement uses TRBV6-2 or TRBV6-3 and TRBJ2-7; D is ambiguous. Germline assignment: CDR1 MNHEY and CDR2 SVGEGT. There are 15 residues in the CDR3. The germline V and J ends were trimmed by 5 bases and 0 bases, with 14 bases remaining between them. Written as DNA, the CDR3 is TGTGCCAGCAGTCCTCCGGACCTTGCCTCCTACGAGCAGTACTTC. It specifies CASSPPDLASYEQYF.

V is TRBV7-2 and J is TRBJ2-2, with 11 bases matching TRBD2. Per the germline V gene, CDR1 is SGHTA and CDR2 is FQGNSA. This CDR3 has 15 residues. V was pared by 8 bases and J by 6 bases, with 8 bases of the junction left unmatched. DNA for the CDR3: TGTGCCAGCTACATAGCGGGGGGGGTCGCCGGGGAGCTGTTTTTT. Encoded protein: CASYIAGGVAGELFF.

The V and J genes are TRBV11-2 and TRBJ2-5, with 7 bases matching TRBD1. The CDR3 covers 13 residues. The trim removed 8 bases at V and 5 bases at J, leaving 8 bases unmatched. In germline, CDR1 is SGHAT, CDR2 FQNNGV. The CDR3 reads CASRQGARETQYF. The DNA of the CDR3 is TGTGCCAGCCGACAGGGAGCGCGGGAGACCCAGTACTTC. The full variable domain, its missing parts supplied by reference TRBV11-2 and TRBJ2-5, is EAGVAQSPRYKIIEKRQSVAFWCNPISGHATLYWYQQILGQGPKLLIQFQNNGVVDDSQLPKDRFSAERLKGVDSTLKIQPAKLEDSAVYLCASRQGARETQYFGPGTRLLVL.

The V and J genes are TRBV10-3 and TRBJ2-1; TRBD2 might be the D (6 bases). The germline V gene has CDR1 ENHRY and CDR2 SYGVKD. The CDR3 covers 13 residues. Trimming removed 4 bases at V and 5 bases at J, with 9 bases between. The CDR3 nucleotides read TGTGCCATCAGTGTAGGAGGGGACAATGAGCAGTTCTTC. Its protein is CAISVGGDNEQFF.